These 26 T cell receptor beta chains share one sample of origin, sequenced in a study of response to subunit inactivated influenza vaccine. From the RT-PCR reads, TCRdb called clonotypes with MiXCR, one entry per CDR3 protein. The data show approximately 500,000 distinct CDR3 sequences, around 15% seen once. The starting material was PBMCs from blood, obtained 11 to 12 days after vaccination. These receptor sequences come from a man aged 50 to 59 who received an inactivated influenza vaccine.

This clonotype showed up just a few times. V usage is TRBV14 and J usage is TRBJ1-1; 10 nucleotides agree with TRBD1. The length of the CDR3 is 16 residues. The V segment lost 4 bases and the J segment 3 bases; nucleotides outside the gene matches: 8. CDR1 and CDR2 from the germline V gene are SGHDN and FVKESK. The CDR3 DNA sequence: TGTGCCAGCAGCCCTGACAGGGGGCGAGTCTACACTGAAGCTTTCTTT. This sequence encodes CASSPDRGRVYTEAFF.

This clonotype was found a few times. This chain connects TRBV10-3 to TRBJ1-4; no clear D. The V and J ends lost 3 bases and 7 bases respectively, with 6 bases between them. The CDR3 spans 12 residues. Per the germline V gene, CDR1 is ENHRY and CDR2 is SYGVKD. CDR3 DNA sequence: TGTGCCATCAGTGATCCCCCTGAAAAACTGTTTTTT. Amino acids: CAISDPPEKLFF.

Only a few counts were recorded for this clonotype. The CDR3 protein is CASSLEARNTGELFF. CDR3 DNA: TGCGCCAGCAGCTTGGAAGCCAGAAACACCGGGGAGCTGTTTTTT. The V gene is TRBV5-1, the J gene TRBJ2-2; D uncertain. The germline CDR1 and CDR2 sequences are SGHRS and YFSETQ. The CDR3 runs 15 residues. V gave up 0 bases and J gave up 2 bases, with 8 bases separating them.

Many counts were recorded for this clonotype. The rearrangement joins TRBV3-1 to TRBJ1-6; D is perhaps TRBD1 (6 bases). CDR1 and CDR2 (germline): LGHDT, YNNKEL (reference sequence). Trimming took 6 bases from V and 7 from J, leaving 16 bases between them. There are 15 residues in the CDR3. The CDR3 nucleotides read TGTGCCAGCAGAACTACAGGGTCCGGAAATTCACCCCTCCACTTT. Translation gives CASRTTGSGNSPLHF.

This clonotype was seen only a few times. The V call is TRBV12-3 or TRBV12-4, the J call TRBJ2-1, with 9 bases aligning to TRBD2. The CDR3 length is 15 residues. V lost 5 bases to trimming and J lost 6 bases; unmatched junction nucleotides: 8. The CDR3 DNA reads as TGTGCCAGCAGTCCGCGAGAGCGGGGGGTCAATGAGCAGTTCTTC. Translated: CASSPRERGVNEQFF.

The chain uses TRBV29-1 and TRBJ2-1, with TRBD1 identical over 7 bases. V shed 4 bases, J shed 6 bases, and the junction held 0 bases outside the gene matches. The CDR3 extends over 11 amino acids. CDR1 is SQVTM and CDR2 is ANQGSEA in the germline V gene. The CDR3 sequence is CSVGQGNEQFF. The CDR3 coding sequence is TGCAGCGTTGGACAGGGCAATGAGCAGTTCTTC.

The V call is TRBV5-6, the J call TRBJ2-5; 8 nucleotides align to TRBD1. Germline loops: CDR1 SGHDT, CDR2 YYEEEE. The CDR3 length is 14 residues. V dropped 5 bases and J dropped 7; count of bases not matched to a gene: 10. The CDR3 nucleotides read TGTGCCAGCAGTTCCGGACAGGGCAAGAGGACCCAGTACTTC. Translated: CASSSGQGKRTQYF.

The V call is TRBV20-1, the J call TRBJ2-5, with D perhaps TRBD2 (7 bases). Trimming left V 0 bases short and J 3 bases short, with 20 bases between. The CDR3 covers 17 residues. Germline CDR1 is DFQATT and CDR2 is SNEGSKA (reference sequence). The CDR3 DNA reads as TGCAGTGCTAGAGATTCGCGGCGGGGGCCTTTGGAAGAGACCCAGTACTTC. The encoded protein is CSARDSRRGPLEETQYF.

The chain couples TRBV5-1 to TRBJ2-1; 9 positions match TRBD2. J gave up 1 base and V 0 bases, and 5 bases lay outside the gene matches. Germline CDR1 SGHRS, CDR2 YFSETQ. The CDR3 loop spans 17 amino acids. As DNA, the CDR3 is TGCGCCAGCAGCTTGGCAACTAGCGGGTGGTCCTACAATGAGCAGTTCTTC. Translating it yields CASSLATSGWSYNEQFF.

The chain recombines TRBV15 with TRBJ1-3; 8 bases line up with TRBD1. The CDR3 has 15 amino acids. Losses at the gene ends were 3 bases for V and 8 bases for J; bases not matched to a gene: 9. Germline V lookup: CDR1 LNHNV, CDR2 YYDKDF (reference sequence). The CDR3 spells CATSSLRTGRDTIYF. In DNA form, the CDR3 reads TGTGCCACCAGCAGTCTAAGGACAGGGCGGGACACCATATATTTT.

The rearrangement uses TRBV12-3 or TRBV12-4 and TRBJ2-3; D remains unclear. The CDR3 extends over 14 amino acids. Trimming pared 5 bases from V and 1 base from J, leaving 10 bases between. The CDR3 DNA is TGTGCCAGCAGTCCGATGGGCCGCACAGATACGCAGTATTTT. Protein: CASSPMGRTDTQYF.

This chain joins TRBV20-1 and TRBJ2-5; D is unresolved. This CDR3 is built from 12 residues. Germline CDR1 DFQATT, CDR2 SNEGSKA (reference sequence). The CDR3 spells CSALGSPDTQYF. The CDR3 coding sequence is TGCAGCGCCTTAGGTAGCCCGGACACCCAGTACTTC.

This clonotype has only a few counts. V gene TRBV7-3 combines with J gene TRBJ2-1, with D perhaps matching TRBD2 (6 bases). The CDR3 consists of 14 residues. V lost 3 bases and J 6 bases, leaving 12 bases between the germline ends. Per the germline V gene, CDR1 is SGHTA and CDR2 is FQGTGA. CDR3 DNA sequence: TGTGCCAGCAGCTTGACCGGGGGAACCAATGAGCAGTTCTTC. As protein: CASSLTGGTNEQFF.

This rearrangement joins TRBV7-2 to TRBJ2-1; D is ambiguous. The V end lost 2 bases, the J end lost 8 bases, and 7 bases lay between the germline ends. The CDR3 spans 12 residues. Germline assignment: CDR1 SGHTA and CDR2 FQGNSA. Here the CDR3 DNA reads TGTGCCAGCAGCTTATGGCGCTATGAGCAGTTCTTC. It translates to CASSLWRYEQFF.

Ten or more counts support this clonotype. CDR3 DNA: TGTGCCACCAGCATTCGACAGGCAGATACGCAGTATTTT. Amino acid sequence: CATSIRQADTQYF. V and J are TRBV15 and TRBJ2-3; weak D call: TRBD1 (6 bases). In germline, CDR1 is LNHNV, CDR2 YYDKDF (reference sequence). With 4 bases removed from V and 4 bases from J, the gap between germline ends came to 9 bases. The CDR3 is 13 residues long.

The table lists this clonotype with a few counts. The chain couples TRBV5-5 to TRBJ2-7; D perhaps matches TRBD2 (5 bases). The CDR3 runs to 14 residues. The ends were cut back, 1 base at V and 6 bases at J, with 14 bases in the middle. Germline V gene sequence: CDR1 SGHKS, CDR2 YYEKEE (reference sequence). The CDR3 here is CASSLYLAGLEQYF. CDR3 sequence (DNA): TGTGCCAGCAGCTTGTACCTAGCAGGTCTCGAGCAGTACTTC. The whole variable domain, filled in from reference TRBV5-5 and TRBJ2-7, reads DAGVTQSPTHLIKTRGQQVTLRCSPISGHKSVSWYQQVLGQGPQFIFQYYEKEERGRGNFPDRFSARQFPNYSSELNVNALLLGDSALYLCASSLYLAGLEQYFGPGTRLTVT.

This clonotype was counted a few times. V usage is TRBV5-1 and J usage is TRBJ1-2, with 10 bases that match TRBD1. CDR3 length equals 14 residues. V gave up 0 bases and J gave up 8 bases; unmatched junction bases: 4. Looked up from germline, CDR1 is SGHRS and CDR2 is YFSETQ. CDR3 DNA: TGCGCCAGCAGCTTGGGACAGGGGGCGAAGGGCTACACCTTC. Residues: CASSLGQGAKGYTF.

The gene calls are TRBV5-1 and TRBJ1-1; TRBD1 agrees at 7 bases. The V gene's germline CDR1 is SGHRS and CDR2 YFSETQ. The CDR3 length is 14 residues. V shed 0 bases, J shed 5 bases, and the junction held 4 bases outside the gene matches. The CDR3 DNA is TGCGCCAGCAGCTTGGGGACAGGACTGACTGAAGCTTTCTTT. Translating gives CASSLGTGLTEAFF. Using reference TRBV5-1 and TRBJ1-1 for the parts outside the CDR3, the full variable domain is KAGVTQTPRYLIKTRGQQVTLSCSPISGHRSVSWYQQTPGQGLQFLFEYFSETQRNKGNFPGRFSGRQFSNSRSEMNVSTLELGDSALYLCASSLGTGLTEAFFGQGTRLTVV.

This clonotype has a count of ten or more. This sequence joins TRBV7-9 and TRBJ2-2, with TRBD2 identical over 7 bases. With 5 bases clipped from V and 4 bases from J, the junction kept 4 bases outside the gene matches. The CDR3 is made up of 14 amino acids. CDR1 is SEHNR and CDR2 is FQNEAQ in the germline V gene (reference sequence). This CDR3 is CASSPREFTGELFF. The DNA of the CDR3 is TGTGCCAGCAGCCCGCGGGAGTTCACCGGGGAGCTGTTTTTT.

This clonotype was counted a few times. The gene calls are TRBV12-3 or TRBV12-4 and TRBJ2-3, with TRBD2 identical over 11 bases. This CDR3 is built from 16 residues. V lost 2 bases and J lost 1; bases outside the gene matches: 2. The chain's CDR3 is CASSLLLAGGTDTQYF. For the CDR3, the DNA is TGTGCCAGCAGTTTACTACTAGCGGGGGGCACAGATACGCAGTATTTT.

This sequence joins TRBV6-2 or TRBV6-3 and TRBJ2-2; the match to TRBD2 covers 7 bases. The CDR3 has 15 amino acids. Germline V lookup: CDR1 MNHEY, CDR2 SVGEGT. The junction had 10 bases not matched to a gene; V was cut back by 6 bases and J by 6 bases. CDR3 nucleotide sequence: TGTGCCAGCAGGCCGGGGCGGGGGAGTGCCGGGGAGCTGTTTTTT. Its translation is CASRPGRGSAGELFF.

V and J are TRBV20-1 and TRBJ2-3, with TRBD2 identical over 10 bases. The CDR3 length is 16 residues. After removal of 7 bases from V and 0 bases from J, the junction contained 10 bases not matched to a gene. CDR1 DFQATT and CDR2 SNEGSKA come from the germline V gene (reference sequence). CDR3 nucleotides: TGCAGTGTCTCCCCCTCGGGACTAGCGAGCACAGATACGCAGTATTTT. It specifies CSVSPSGLASTDTQYF.

A few counts support this clonotype. J is TRBJ2-2 and V is TRBV20-1; 9 bases are shared with TRBD2. The V segment lost 6 bases and the J segment 6 bases; nucleotides outside the gene matches: 11. The CDR3 is made up of 15 amino acids. Per the germline V gene, CDR1 is DFQATT and CDR2 is SNEGSKA (reference sequence). DNA for the CDR3: TGCAGTGCGACCAGCCCGGGACTAGCCGCCGGGGAGCTGTTTTTT. It is translated as CSATSPGLAAGELFF.

This clonotype was counted only a few times. The chain is built from TRBV7-9 and TRBJ2-7; TRBD1 is a possible D gene (5 bases). CDR1 and CDR2 (germline): SEHNR, FQNEAQ (reference sequence). The CDR3 has 15 amino acids. The V and J ends lost 5 bases and 5 bases respectively, with 19 bases between them. The CDR3 DNA reads TGTGCCAGCAGCCCAATAGGCAGGGCTGGAGACGAGCAGTACTTC. It yields the protein CASSPIGRAGDEQYF.

This chain joins TRBV5-1 and TRBJ1-6; D not resolved. Germline V gene lookup returns CDR1 SGHRS and CDR2 YFSETQ. The CDR3 is 15 amino acids. V shed 2 bases and J shed 6 bases, with 12 bases lying between them. In DNA, the CDR3 is TGCGCCAGCAGCTTCGAAGAAAGACTTAATTCACCCCTCCACTTT. It codes for CASSFEERLNSPLHF.

The genes are TRBV20-1 and TRBJ2-5; 10 positions match TRBD2. CDR1 and CDR2 (germline): DFQATT, SNEGSKA (reference sequence). The CDR3 spans 15 residues. The junction had 11 bases not matched to a gene; V was cut back by 5 bases and J by 5 bases. The DNA for the CDR3 is TGCAGTGCTTCCTTGAGCGGGAGGGCCCAGGAGACCCAGTACTTC. This codes for CSASLSGRAQETQYF.